The 32 T cell receptor beta chains listed next were all sequenced from one sample in a study of early T cells in non-severe SARS-CoV-2 infection (dated by TCRdb to the early 2020s). The protocol used for the library was 5' RACE. The run used a NextSeq 500. Clones were called with MiXCR by TCRdb after fastp trimmed the public reads at Q25, and only in-frame beta chains were retained. Duplicate CDR3 protein sequences are folded into a single record with the most common DNA and genes. This sample holds 87,000 or so distinct CDR3 sequences; about 14% were observed only once. Jointly, the top ten make up roughly 6% of the sample. The sequencing input was whole blood. Receptor source: an adult who was a healthcare worker with PCR-confirmed SARS-CoV-2 infection or an uninfected control (not recorded which).

This clonotype was counted a few times. The J gene is TRBJ1-5, the V gene TRBV29-1; tentative D call: TRBD1 (5 bases). In germline, CDR1 is SQVTM, CDR2 ANQGSEA. CDR3 length equals 12 residues. Between the trimmed V and J ends, which lost 3 bases and 5 bases, there was a span of 8 bases. CDR3 protein: CSVETGDQPQHF. CDR3 DNA sequence: TGCAGCGTTGAGACGGGGGATCAGCCCCAGCATTTT.

This chain joins TRBV12-3 or TRBV12-4 and TRBJ2-7; 9 positions agree with TRBD2. V lost 5 bases and J lost 5; bases outside the gene matches: 7. This CDR3 contains 14 residues. The CDR3 spells CASSPTSGHHEQYF. Written as DNA, the CDR3 is TGTGCCAGCAGTCCGACTAGCGGACACCACGAGCAGTACTTC.

In its sample, this clonotype was seen a few times. The rearrangement links TRBV7-6 to TRBJ2-2, with D unresolved. The length of the CDR3 is 14 residues. Looked up from germline, CDR1 is SGHVS and CDR2 is FNYEAQ. The V gene lost 7 bases and the J gene lost 1 base, with 10 bases spanning the gap. CDR3 region: CASTSPRNTGELFF. In DNA form, the CDR3 reads TGTGCCAGCACCTCACCTCGGAACACCGGGGAGCTGTTTTTT.

In this sample, this clonotype turned up a few times. The gene calls are TRBV25-1 and TRBJ2-2; 7 nucleotides align to TRBD1. The length of the CDR3 is 16 residues. V dropped 0 bases and J dropped 3; count of bases not matched to a gene: 4. CDR1 and CDR2 (germline): MGHDK, SYGVNS. The CDR3 sequence: CASSEYSQGDTGELFF. CDR3 bases: TGTGCCAGCAGTGAATACTCCCAGGGGGACACCGGGGAGCTGTTTTTT.

About this clonotype: Compared with germline, one end of the junction differs, possibly owing to a read error. This chain links TRBV7-2 with TRBJ1-3; 9 bases agree with TRBD1. CDR1 SGHTA and CDR2 FQGNSA come from the germline V gene. This CDR3 spans 15 amino acids. This CDR3 reads CASTLQGALGNTIYF. For the CDR3, the DNA is TGTGCCAGCACCTTACAGGGGGCCCTCGGAAACACCATATATTTT.

This chain joins TRBV7-6 and TRBJ2-1, with TRBD2 identical over 7 bases. The CDR3 has 15 residues. Germline V gene sequence: CDR1 SGHVS, CDR2 FNYEAQ. The V segment lost 1 base and the J segment 2 bases; nucleotides outside the gene matches: 2. CDR3 loop: CASSLERGAYNEQFF. DNA of the CDR3: TGTGCCAGCAGCTTAGAACGGGGGGCCTACAATGAGCAGTTCTTC.

This chain connects TRBV10-3 to TRBJ1-4; tentatively, D is TRBD1 (6 bases). Trimming took off 4 bases at V and 8 bases at J, with 17 bases between the two ends. CDR3 length equals 15 residues. The V gene's germline CDR1 is ENHRY and CDR2 SYGVKD. CDR3 DNA: TGTGCCATCAGTGTGGCGCCAGGGGTTGAAGAAAAACTGTTTTTT. Its protein product is CAISVAPGVEEKLFF.

This clonotype was seen a few times. The chain links TRBV7-9 to TRBJ2-1; possibly TRBD1 or TRBD2 for D (6 bases each). Trimming took off 6 bases at V and 8 bases at J, with 11 bases between the two ends. This CDR3 region has 12 residues. Germline lookup yields CDR1 SEHNR and CDR2 FQNEAQ (reference sequence). CDR3 sequence reads: CASRGGHHEQFF. Here the CDR3 DNA reads TGTGCCAGCAGGGGGGGCCATCATGAGCAGTTCTTC.

This clonotype has just a few counts. The chain links TRBV20-1 to TRBJ1-4; 8 bases line up with TRBD1. The germline V gene encodes CDR1 DFQATT and CDR2 SNEGSKA (reference sequence). The CDR3 extends over 17 amino acids. J gave up 1 base and V 1 base, and 8 bases lay outside the gene matches. In nucleotides, the CDR3 is TGCAGTGCTAGAGTGGACAGGGTTGATGTAACTAATGAAAAACTGTTTTTT. This encodes CSARVDRVDVTNEKLFF.

The gene calls are TRBV28 and TRBJ1-1; possible D gene TRBD1, 6 bases. Trimming removed 7 bases from V and 10 bases from J, with 19 bases in between. Germline CDR1 reads MDHEN; CDR2 reads SYDVKM. CDR3 length: 13 amino acids. CDR3 residues: CASTYFETGGAFF. The CDR3 DNA is TGTGCCAGCACCTACTTTGAGACAGGTGGAGCTTTCTTT.

This clonotype was found once. The chain has TRBV12-3 or TRBV12-4 and TRBJ2-5; 7 bases fit TRBD2. Losses at the gene ends were 6 bases for V and 2 bases for J; bases not matched to a gene: 3. The CDR3 loop spans 13 amino acids. This CDR3 is CASSGGSQETQYF. The CDR3 bases are TGTGCCAGCAGCGGGGGGTCACAAGAGACCCAGTACTTC.

V usage is TRBV29-1 and J usage is TRBJ2-5, with 7 bases matching TRBD1. Germline assignment: CDR1 SQVTM and CDR2 ANQGSEA. Losses at the gene ends were 4 bases for V and 4 bases for J; bases not matched to a gene: 3. This CDR3 is built from 12 residues. The CDR3 nucleotides read TGCAGCGTTGGAGGGGGCCCAGAGACCCAGTACTTC. Encoded protein: CSVGGGPETQYF.

V and J are TRBV4-3 and TRBJ1-2; unclear D gene. This CDR3 has 15 residues. CDR1 is LGHNA, CDR2 YSLEER, per germline. Trimming stripped 0 bases from V and 7 bases from J, with 15 bases between. The DNA for the CDR3 is TGCGCCAGCAGCCAAGAGGTATTCCGGGGAACTGGCTACACCTTC. It yields the protein CASSQEVFRGTGYTF.

The chain is built from TRBV12-3 or TRBV12-4 and TRBJ1-6; TRBD1 agrees at 10 bases. After removal of 1 base from V and 7 bases from J, the junction contained 4 bases not matched to a gene. The CDR3 runs to 16 residues. The CDR3 reads CASSLGTGGFNSPLHF. Here the CDR3 DNA reads TGTGCCAGCAGTTTAGGGACAGGGGGATTCAATTCACCCCTCCACTTT.

In this sample, this clonotype turned up a few times. This chain uses TRBV7-2 with TRBJ2-7; 10 nucleotides agree with TRBD2. Per the germline V gene, CDR1 is SGHTA and CDR2 is FQGNSA. There are 14 residues in the CDR3. Trimming removed 3 bases from V and 5 bases from J; junction bases left unmatched: 4. CDR3 DNA: TGTGCCAGCAGCTTCGAAGCGGGGGGGGACGAGCAGTACTTC. Translated, it gives CASSFEAGGDEQYF.

V and J are TRBV2 and TRBJ2-2, with D unclear. The CDR3 has 14 amino acids. The germline V gene has CDR1 SNHLY and CDR2 FYNNEI. V gave up 2 bases and J gave up 3 bases, with 7 bases separating them. The chain's CDR3 is CASSEFRDTGELFF. The CDR3 DNA sequence: TGTGCCAGCAGTGAATTCCGGGACACCGGGGAGCTGTTTTTT. Together with reference TRBV2 and TRBJ2-2, the CDR3 gives the full variable domain: EPEVTQTPSHQVTQMGQEVILRCVPISNHLYFYWYRQILGQKVEFLVSFYNNEISEKSEIFDDQFSVERPDGSNFTLKIRSTKLEDSAMYFCASSEFRDTGELFFGEGSRLTVL.

Regarding this clonotype: This may come from a read error, since a much larger clone is one base off. CDR3 DNA: TGCAGCGTTGAGGGGAATTCCTACCAGCAGTACTTC. Encoded protein: CSVEGNSYQQYF. The chain joins TRBV29-1 to TRBJ2-7; the D is unclear. The germline V gene has CDR1 SQVTM and CDR2 ANQGSEA. The CDR3 is 12 residues long.

The CDR3 sequence is CASSQDRAGRYEQYF. Written as DNA, the CDR3 is TGCGCCAGCAGCCAAGATCGGGCGGGGAGGTACGAGCAGTACTTC. The genes are TRBV4-3 and TRBJ2-7; TRBD2 is a possible D gene (6 bases). CDR1 LGHNA and CDR2 YSLEER come from the germline V gene. The CDR3 loop spans 15 amino acids. Trimming removed 0 bases at V and 4 bases at J, with 13 bases between.

This clonotype appeared many times. The J gene is TRBJ1-1, the V gene TRBV20-1; D possibly corresponds to TRBD1 (6 bases). Germline V gene data show CDR1 as DFQATT and CDR2 as SNEGSKA (reference sequence). The CDR3 contains 15 residues. V was trimmed by 4 bases and J by 0 bases, leaving 15 bases between them. CDR3 in DNA: TGCAGTGCTAAAGGGGACACCGCTATGAACACTGAAGCTTTCTTT. Amino acid sequence: CSAKGDTAMNTEAFF.

The chain employs TRBV6-6 and TRBJ1-5; 8 bases map to TRBD1. This CDR3 comprises 15 residues. Unmatched junction bases numbered 7, after V lost 4 bases and J lost 5 bases. Germline V gene lookup returns CDR1 MNHNY and CDR2 SVGAGI (reference sequence). CDR3 region: CASSSPQGAYQPQHF. CDR3 in DNA: TGTGCCAGCAGTTCACCCCAGGGGGCTTATCAGCCCCAGCATTTT.

V usage is TRBV29-1 and J usage is TRBJ1-2; 7 nucleotides align to TRBD1. The V gene's germline CDR1 is SQVTM and CDR2 ANQGSEA. Germline trimming cut 6 bases from V and 4 bases from J; bases unmatched to any gene: 5. The CDR3 is made up of 12 amino acids. The CDR3 DNA reads as TGCAGCGTCGCGACAGGGCTCTATGGCTACACCTTC. Amino acid sequence: CSVATGLYGYTF.

This clonotype occurred many times. This sequence joins TRBV18 and TRBJ1-6, with TRBD1 as a possible D gene (6 bases). With 0 bases removed from V and 10 bases from J, the gap between germline ends came to 13 bases. The germline CDR1 and CDR2 sequences are KGHSH and LQKENI. The CDR3 extends over 15 amino acids. CDR3 residues: CASSPPGQGRSPLHF. The CDR3 region has the DNA TGTGCCAGCTCACCACCGGGTCAGGGGCGCTCACCCCTCCACTTT.

This chain connects TRBV10-2 to TRBJ1-4, with 9 positions matching TRBD1. Germline V gene data show CDR1 as WSHSY and CDR2 as SAAADI. This CDR3 is built from 12 residues. J was trimmed by 8 bases and V by 8 bases; bases with no gene match: 3. Here the CDR3 reads CASGTGLEKLFF. CDR3 DNA sequence: TGCGCCAGCGGGACAGGGCTGGAAAAACTGTTTTTT.

V gene TRBV11-3 combines with J gene TRBJ2-3; D is perhaps TRBD1 (6 bases). Trimming left V 5 bases short and J 2 bases short, with 8 bases between. In germline, CDR1 is SGHNT, CDR2 YENEEA. CDR3 length equals 13 residues. In nucleotides, the CDR3 is TGTGCCAGCAGCGGGGACACCACAGATACGCAGTATTTT. This translates into CASSGDTTDTQYF.

This clonotype was picked up a small number of times. The genes are TRBV28 and TRBJ2-7; tentative D call: TRBD1 (5 bases). The germline gives CDR1 MDHEN, CDR2 SYDVKM. V was trimmed by 3 bases and J by 2 bases, leaving 11 bases between them. The CDR3 runs to 14 residues. The CDR3 nucleotides read TGTGCCAGCAGTTTTCAGGGATACCCCTACGAGCAGTACTTC. Its translation: CASSFQGYPYEQYF. Full variable domain (rest looked up from reference TRBV28 and TRBJ2-7): DVKVTQSSRYLVKRTGEKVFLECVQDMDHENMFWYRQDPGLGLRLIYFSYDVKMKEKGDIPEGYSVSREKKERFSLILESASTNQTSMYLCASSFQGYPYEQYFGPGTRLTVT.

The rearrangement joins TRBV10-2 to TRBJ2-3; D gene ambiguous. Germline CDR1 WSHSY, CDR2 SAAADI. The V end lost 5 bases, the J end lost 5 bases, and 5 bases lay between the germline ends. The CDR3 is made up of 11 amino acids. The CDR3 nucleotides read TGCGCCAGCAGTACCGGAGATACGCAGTATTTT. Its protein is CASSTGDTQYF.

V and J are TRBV10-3 and TRBJ2-1; 7 bases are shared with TRBD2. This CDR3 is 13 amino acids long. After removal of 0 bases from V and 9 bases from J, the junction contained 2 bases not matched to a gene. CDR1 and CDR2 (germline): ENHRY, SYGVKD. The CDR3 DNA follows: TGTGCCATCAGTGAGTCTGGGGAGGGTGAGCAGTTCTTC. Encoded protein: CAISESGEGEQFF.

In this sample, this clonotype turned up a few times. The V gene is TRBV7-2, the J gene TRBJ1-1, with a weak D call TRBD1 (6 bases). Germline V lookup: CDR1 SGHTA, CDR2 FQGNSA. This CDR3 is 15 amino acids long. V was trimmed by 3 bases and J by 4 bases, leaving 15 bases between them. The CDR3 region is CASSLTGAVGTEAFF. The CDR3 region has the DNA TGTGCCAGCAGCTTGACGGGGGCAGTCGGCACTGAAGCTTTCTTT. Combining the CDR3 with reference TRBV7-2 and TRBJ1-1 gives the whole variable domain GAGVSQSPSNKVTEKGKDVELRCDPISGHTALYWYRQSLGQGLEFLIYFQGNSAPDKSGLPSDRFSAERTGGSVSTLTIQRTQQEDSAVYLCASSLTGAVGTEAFFGQGTRLTVV.

This clonotype was seen more than once but under ten times. One junction end disagrees with the germline gene, perhaps due to a read error. This chain joins TRBV6-2 or TRBV6-3 and TRBJ1-1; 10 bases fit TRBD1. The CDR3 is made up of 13 amino acids. Germline V lookup: CDR1 MNHEY, CDR2 SVGEGT. CDR3 loop: CASSPGQGFEVFF. CDR3 nucleotides: TGTGCCAGCAGTCCGGGACAGGGGTTTGAAGTTTTCTTT.

The genes are TRBV28 and TRBJ2-4; D remains ambiguous. V lost 5 bases and J lost 0, with 11 bases in between. CDR3 length: 15 residues. CDR1 MDHEN and CDR2 SYDVKM come from the germline V gene. CDR3 sequence reads: CASSGVELAKNIQYF. The CDR3 nucleotides read TGTGCCAGCAGTGGAGTGGAACTAGCCAAAAACATTCAGTACTTC.

V usage is TRBV7-2 and J usage is TRBJ1-5; 10 bases line up with TRBD1. Per the germline V gene, CDR1 is SGHTA and CDR2 is FQGNSA. The CDR3 loop spans 17 amino acids. After removal of 4 bases from V and 0 bases from J, the junction contained 6 bases not matched to a gene. The CDR3 coding sequence is TGTGCCAGCAGCTCCGGACAGGGGGGCCCTAGCAATCAGCCCCAGCATTTT. This gives the protein CASSSGQGGPSNQPQHF.

This clonotype was picked up many times. The rearrangement links TRBV12-3 or TRBV12-4 to TRBJ2-5, with D possibly being TRBD2 (6 bases). The V gene lost 3 bases and the J gene lost 4 bases, with 12 bases spanning the gap. CDR3 length: 14 amino acids. CDR3 sequence reads: CASSFGRGGETQYF. The CDR3 region has the DNA TGTGCCAGCAGTTTCGGGCGGGGTGGAGAGACCCAGTACTTC.